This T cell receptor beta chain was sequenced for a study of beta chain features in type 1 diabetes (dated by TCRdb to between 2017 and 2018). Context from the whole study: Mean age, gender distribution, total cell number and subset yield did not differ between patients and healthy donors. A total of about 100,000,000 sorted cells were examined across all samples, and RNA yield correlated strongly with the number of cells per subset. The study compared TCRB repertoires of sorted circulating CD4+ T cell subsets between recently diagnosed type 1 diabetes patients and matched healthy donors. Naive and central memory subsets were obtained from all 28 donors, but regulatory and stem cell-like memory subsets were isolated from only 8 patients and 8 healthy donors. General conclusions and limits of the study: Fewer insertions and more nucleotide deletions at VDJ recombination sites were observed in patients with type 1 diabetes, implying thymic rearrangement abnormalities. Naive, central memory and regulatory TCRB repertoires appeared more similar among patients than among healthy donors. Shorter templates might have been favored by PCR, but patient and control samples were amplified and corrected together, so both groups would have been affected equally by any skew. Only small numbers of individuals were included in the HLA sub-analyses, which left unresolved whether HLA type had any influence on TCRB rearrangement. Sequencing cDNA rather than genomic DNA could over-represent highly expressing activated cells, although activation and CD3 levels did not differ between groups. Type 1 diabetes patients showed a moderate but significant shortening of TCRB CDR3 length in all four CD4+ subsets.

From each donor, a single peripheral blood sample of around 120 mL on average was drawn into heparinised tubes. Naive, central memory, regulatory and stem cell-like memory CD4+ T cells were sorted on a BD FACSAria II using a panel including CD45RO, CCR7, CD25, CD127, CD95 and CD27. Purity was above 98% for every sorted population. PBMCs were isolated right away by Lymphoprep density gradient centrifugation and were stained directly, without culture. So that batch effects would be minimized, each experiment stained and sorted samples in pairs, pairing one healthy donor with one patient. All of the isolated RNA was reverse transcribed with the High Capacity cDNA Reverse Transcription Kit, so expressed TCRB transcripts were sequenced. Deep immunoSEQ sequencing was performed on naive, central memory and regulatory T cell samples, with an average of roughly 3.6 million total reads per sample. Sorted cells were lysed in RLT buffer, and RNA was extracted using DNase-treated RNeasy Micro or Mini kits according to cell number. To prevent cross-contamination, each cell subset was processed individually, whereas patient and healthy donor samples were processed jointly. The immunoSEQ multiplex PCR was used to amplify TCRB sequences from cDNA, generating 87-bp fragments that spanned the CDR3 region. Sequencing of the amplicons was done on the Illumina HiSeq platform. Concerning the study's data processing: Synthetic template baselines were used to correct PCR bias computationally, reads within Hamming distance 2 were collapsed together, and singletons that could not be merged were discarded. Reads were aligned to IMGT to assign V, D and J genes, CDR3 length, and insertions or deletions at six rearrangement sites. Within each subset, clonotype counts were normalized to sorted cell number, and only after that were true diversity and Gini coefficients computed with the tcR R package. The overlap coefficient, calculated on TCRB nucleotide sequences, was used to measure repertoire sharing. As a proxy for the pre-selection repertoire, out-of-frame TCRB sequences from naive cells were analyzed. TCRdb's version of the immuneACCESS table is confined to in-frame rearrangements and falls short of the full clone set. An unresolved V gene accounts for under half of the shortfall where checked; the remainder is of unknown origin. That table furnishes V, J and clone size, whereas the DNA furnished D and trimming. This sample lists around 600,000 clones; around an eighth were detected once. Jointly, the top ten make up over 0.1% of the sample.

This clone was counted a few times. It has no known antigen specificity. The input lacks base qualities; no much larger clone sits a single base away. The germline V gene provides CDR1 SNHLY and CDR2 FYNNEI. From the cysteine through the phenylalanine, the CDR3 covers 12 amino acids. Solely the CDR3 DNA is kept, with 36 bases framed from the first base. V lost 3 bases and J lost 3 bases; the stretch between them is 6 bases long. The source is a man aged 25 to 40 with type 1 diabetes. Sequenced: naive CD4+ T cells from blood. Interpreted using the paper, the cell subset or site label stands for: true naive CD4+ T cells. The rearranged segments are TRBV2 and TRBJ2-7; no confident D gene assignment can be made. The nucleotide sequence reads TGTGCCAGCAGTGAGGACGGCTACGAGCAGTACTTC. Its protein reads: CASSEDGYEQYF. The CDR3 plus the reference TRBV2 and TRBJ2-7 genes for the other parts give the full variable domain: EPEVTQTPSHQVTQMGQEVILRCVPISNHLYFYWYRQILGQKVEFLVSFYNNEISEKSEIFDDQFSVERPDGSNFTLKIRSTKLEDSAMYFCASSEDGYEQYFGPGTRLTVT.